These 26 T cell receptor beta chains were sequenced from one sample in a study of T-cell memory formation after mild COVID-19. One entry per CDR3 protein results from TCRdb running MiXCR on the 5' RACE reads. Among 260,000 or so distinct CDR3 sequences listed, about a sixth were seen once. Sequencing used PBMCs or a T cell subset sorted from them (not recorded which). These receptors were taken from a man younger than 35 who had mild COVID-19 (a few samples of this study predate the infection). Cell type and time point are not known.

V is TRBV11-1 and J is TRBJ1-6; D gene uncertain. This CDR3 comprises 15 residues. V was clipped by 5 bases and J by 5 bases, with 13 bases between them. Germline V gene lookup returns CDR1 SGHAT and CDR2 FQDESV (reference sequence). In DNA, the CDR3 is TGTGCCAGCAGCCCCGGCGGATACCATAATTCACCCCTCCACTTT. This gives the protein CASSPGGYHNSPLHF.

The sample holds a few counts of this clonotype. The CDR3 DNA is TGCGCCAGCAGCTTAGCCTCAACCTACGAGCAGTACTTC. This encodes CASSLASTYEQYF. The V gene is TRBV5-1, the J gene TRBJ2-7; the D is unclear. This CDR3 has 13 amino acids. V shed 2 bases and J shed 2 bases, with 8 bases lying between them. CDR1 and CDR2 from the germline V gene are SGHRS and YFSETQ.

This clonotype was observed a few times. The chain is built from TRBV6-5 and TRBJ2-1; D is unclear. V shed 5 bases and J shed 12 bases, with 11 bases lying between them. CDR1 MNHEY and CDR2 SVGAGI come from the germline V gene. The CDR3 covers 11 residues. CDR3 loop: CASSPPPGQFF. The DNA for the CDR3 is TGTGCCAGCAGTCCCCCCCCGGGGCAGTTCTTC.

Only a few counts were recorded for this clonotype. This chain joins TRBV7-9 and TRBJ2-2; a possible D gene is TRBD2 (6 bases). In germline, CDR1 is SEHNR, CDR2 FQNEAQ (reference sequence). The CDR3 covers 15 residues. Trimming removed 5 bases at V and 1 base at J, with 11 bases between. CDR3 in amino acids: CASSPGLLNTGELFF. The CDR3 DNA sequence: TGTGCCAGCAGCCCGGGACTCCTGAACACCGGGGAGCTGTTTTTT.

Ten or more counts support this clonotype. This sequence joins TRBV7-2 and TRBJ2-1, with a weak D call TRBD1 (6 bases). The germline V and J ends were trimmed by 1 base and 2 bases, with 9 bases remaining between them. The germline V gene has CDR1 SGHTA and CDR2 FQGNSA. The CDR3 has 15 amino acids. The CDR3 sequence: CASSLVAGAYNEQFF. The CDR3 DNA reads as TGTGCCAGCAGCTTAGTCGCAGGGGCCTACAATGAGCAGTTCTTC.

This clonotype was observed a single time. The CDR3: CASSYGAGVNTEAFF. CDR3 nucleotides: TGTGCCAGCAGTTACGGGGCCGGAGTGAACACTGAAGCTTTCTTT. The chain couples TRBV6-2 or TRBV6-3 to TRBJ1-1, with D tentatively TRBD1 (5 bases). Deletions cut 2 bases from V and 0 bases from J, with 10 bases between. Germline loops: CDR1 MNHEY, CDR2 SVGEGT. There are 15 residues in the CDR3.

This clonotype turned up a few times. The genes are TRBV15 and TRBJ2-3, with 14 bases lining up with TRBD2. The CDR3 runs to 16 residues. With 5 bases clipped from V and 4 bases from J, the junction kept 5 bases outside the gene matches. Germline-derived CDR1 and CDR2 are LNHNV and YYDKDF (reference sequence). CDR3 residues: CATSRRTSGGSDTQYF. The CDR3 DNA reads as TGTGCCACCAGCCGTAGGACTAGCGGGGGGTCAGATACGCAGTATTTT.

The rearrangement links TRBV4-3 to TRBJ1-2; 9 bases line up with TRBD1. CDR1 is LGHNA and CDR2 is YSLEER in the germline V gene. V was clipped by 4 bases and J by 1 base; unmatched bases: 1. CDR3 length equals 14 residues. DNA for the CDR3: TGCGCCAGCAGCCGGGGACAGGGTAACTATGGCTACACCTTC. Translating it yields CASSRGQGNYGYTF.

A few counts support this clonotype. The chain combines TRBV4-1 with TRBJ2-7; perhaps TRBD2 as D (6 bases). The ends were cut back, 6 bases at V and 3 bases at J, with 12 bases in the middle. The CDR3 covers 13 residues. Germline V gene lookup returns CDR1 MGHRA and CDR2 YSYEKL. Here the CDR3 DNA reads TGCGCCAGCAGTTGGGGGGACGGCTACGAGCAGTACGTC. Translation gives CASSWGDGYEQYV.

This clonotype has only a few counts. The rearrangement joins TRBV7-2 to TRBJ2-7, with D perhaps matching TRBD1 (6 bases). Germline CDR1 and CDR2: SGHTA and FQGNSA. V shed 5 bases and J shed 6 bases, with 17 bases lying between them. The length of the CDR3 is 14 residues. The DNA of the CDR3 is TGTGCCAGCAGCCTGAGTTGGGGCAGGGGCGAGCAGTACTTC. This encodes CASSLSWGRGEQYF.

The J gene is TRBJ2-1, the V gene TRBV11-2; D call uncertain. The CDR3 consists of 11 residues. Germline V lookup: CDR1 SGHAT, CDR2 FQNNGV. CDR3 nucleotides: TGTGGCGTCCTTAAAGGTATTGAGCAGTTCTTC. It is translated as CGVLKGIEQFF.

CDR3 amino acids: CASSSQRGVDEQYV. CDR3 coding DNA: TGTGCCAGCAGCTCCCAGCGGGGGGTCGACGAGCAGTACGTC. The V and J genes are TRBV7-2 and TRBJ2-7, with 9 bases aligning to TRBD2. In germline, CDR1 is SGHTA, CDR2 FQGNSA. V shed 4 bases, J shed 5 bases, and the junction held 6 bases outside the gene matches. CDR3 length: 14 residues.

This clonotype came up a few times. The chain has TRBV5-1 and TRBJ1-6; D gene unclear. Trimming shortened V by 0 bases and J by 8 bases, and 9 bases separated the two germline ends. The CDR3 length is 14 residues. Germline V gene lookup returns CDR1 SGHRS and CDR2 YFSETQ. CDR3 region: CASSLGQEDSPLHF. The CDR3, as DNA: TGCGCCAGCAGCTTGGGGCAGGAGGATTCACCCCTCCACTTT.

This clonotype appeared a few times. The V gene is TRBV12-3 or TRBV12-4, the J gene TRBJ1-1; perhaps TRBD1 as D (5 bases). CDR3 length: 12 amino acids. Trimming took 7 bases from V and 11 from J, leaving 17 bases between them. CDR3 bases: TGTGCCAGCACCCAACAGGAGACGGGGGCTTTCTTT. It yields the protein CASTQQETGAFF.

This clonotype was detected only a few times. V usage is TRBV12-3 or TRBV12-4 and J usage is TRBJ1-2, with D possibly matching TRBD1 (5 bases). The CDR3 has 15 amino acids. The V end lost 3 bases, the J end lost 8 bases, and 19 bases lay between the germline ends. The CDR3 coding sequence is TGTGCCAGCAGTTTGGGCCGTGGGACCCTCTTGGGCTACACCTTC. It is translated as CASSLGRGTLLGYTF.

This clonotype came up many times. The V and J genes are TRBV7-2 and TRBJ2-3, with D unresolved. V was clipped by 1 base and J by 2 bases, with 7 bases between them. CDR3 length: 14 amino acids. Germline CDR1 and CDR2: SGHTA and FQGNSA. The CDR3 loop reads CASSLEYTTDTQYF. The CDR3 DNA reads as TGTGCCAGCAGCTTAGAATACACCACAGATACGCAGTATTTT.

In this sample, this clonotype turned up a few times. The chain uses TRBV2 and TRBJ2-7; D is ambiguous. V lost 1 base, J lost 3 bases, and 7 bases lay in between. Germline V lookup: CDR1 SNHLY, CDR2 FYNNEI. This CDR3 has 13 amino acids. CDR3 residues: CASSEEEGYEQYF. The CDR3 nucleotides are TGTGCCAGCAGTGAAGAAGAAGGCTACGAGCAGTACTTC.

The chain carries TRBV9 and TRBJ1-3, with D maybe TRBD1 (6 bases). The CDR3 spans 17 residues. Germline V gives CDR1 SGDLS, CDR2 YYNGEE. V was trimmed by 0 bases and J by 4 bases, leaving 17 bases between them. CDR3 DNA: TGTGCCAGCAGCGTAGCCCTAAGGGGGTCAGCCGGAAACACCATATATTTT. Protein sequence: CASSVALRGSAGNTIYF.

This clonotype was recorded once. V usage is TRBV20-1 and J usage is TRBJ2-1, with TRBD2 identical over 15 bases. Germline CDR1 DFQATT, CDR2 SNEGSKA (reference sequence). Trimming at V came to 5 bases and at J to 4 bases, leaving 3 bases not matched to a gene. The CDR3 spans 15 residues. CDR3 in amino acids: CSAGTSGGLYNEQFF. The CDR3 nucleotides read TGCAGTGCTGGGACTAGCGGGGGGCTTTACAATGAGCAGTTCTTC.

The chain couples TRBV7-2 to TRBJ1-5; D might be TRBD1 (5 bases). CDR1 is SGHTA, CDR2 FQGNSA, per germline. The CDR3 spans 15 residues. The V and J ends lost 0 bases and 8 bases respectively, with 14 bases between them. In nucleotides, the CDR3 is TGTGCCAGCAGCTTAGCGAGCCAGAGGGGAGAGCCCCAGCATTTT. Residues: CASSLASQRGEPQHF.

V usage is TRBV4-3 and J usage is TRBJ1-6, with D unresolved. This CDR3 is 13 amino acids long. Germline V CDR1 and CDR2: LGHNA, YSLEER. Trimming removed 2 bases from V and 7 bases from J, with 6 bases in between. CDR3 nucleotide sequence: TGCGCCAGCAGCCAATTTGGGAATTCACCCCTCCACTTT. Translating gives CASSQFGNSPLHF.

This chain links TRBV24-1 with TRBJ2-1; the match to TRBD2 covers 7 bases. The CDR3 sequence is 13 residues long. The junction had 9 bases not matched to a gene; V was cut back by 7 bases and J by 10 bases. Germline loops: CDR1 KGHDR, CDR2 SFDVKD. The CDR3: CATRPGGSQEQFF. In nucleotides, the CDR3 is TGTGCCACCAGGCCCGGGGGGTCTCAGGAGCAGTTCTTC.

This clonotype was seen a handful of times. The CDR3 sequence is CASSQEAGAVPDTQYF. Written as DNA, the CDR3 is TGCGCCAGCAGCCAAGAAGCGGGGGCTGTCCCAGATACGCAGTATTTT. The J gene is TRBJ2-3, the V gene TRBV4-3; 8 nucleotides agree with TRBD2. The CDR3 contains 16 residues. Trimming took 0 bases from V and 4 from J; bases not matched to a gene: 6. CDR1 and CDR2 (germline): LGHNA, YSLEER.

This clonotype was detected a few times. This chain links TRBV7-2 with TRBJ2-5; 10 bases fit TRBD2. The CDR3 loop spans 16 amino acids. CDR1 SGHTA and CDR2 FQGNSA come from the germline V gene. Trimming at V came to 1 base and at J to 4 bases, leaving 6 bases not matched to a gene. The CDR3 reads CASSLVSLAGTETQYF. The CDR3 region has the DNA TGTGCCAGCAGCTTAGTTTCACTAGCGGGGACAGAGACCCAGTACTTC.

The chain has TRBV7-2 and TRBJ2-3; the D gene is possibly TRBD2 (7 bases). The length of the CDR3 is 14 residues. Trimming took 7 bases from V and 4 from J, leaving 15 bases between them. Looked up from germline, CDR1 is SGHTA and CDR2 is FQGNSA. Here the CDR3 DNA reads TGTGCCAGCAAAAAAGGGGGGGCCGCAGATACGCAGTATTTT. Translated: CASKKGGAADTQYF. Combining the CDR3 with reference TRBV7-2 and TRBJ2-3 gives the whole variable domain GAGVSQSPSNKVTEKGKDVELRCDPISGHTALYWYRQSLGQGLEFLIYFQGNSAPDKSGLPSDRFSAERTGGSVSTLTIQRTQQEDSAVYLCASKKGGAADTQYFGPGTRLTVL.

The CDR3: CASSASYEQYF. The CDR3 bases are TGTGCCAGCAGTGCATCCTACGAGCAGTACTTC. The V and J genes are TRBV2 and TRBJ2-7, with D unresolved. From germline, CDR1 is SNHLY and CDR2 FYNNEI. The CDR3 has 11 residues. Trimming shortened V by 4 bases and J by 1 base, and 2 bases separated the two germline ends.